One TCR beta chain is described in this entry. V lost 9 bases and J 10 bases, leaving 12 bases between the germline ends. This CDR3 comprises 11 residues. From germline, CDR1 is SNHLY and CDR2 FYNNEI. Treatment of the sample: about 20 received Ad26.COV2.S at low or high dose, single or two shots; roughly five received placebo; per-sample allocation not given. At day 63 after the first vaccine or placebo injection, samples were drawn. Profiling relied on immunoSEQ multiplex PCR, and the TCRdb table lists in-frame clones only, not all of them. The sample holds 440,000 or so clones, 90% seen once. This sample stems from a study of Ad26.COV2.S vaccination and SARS-CoV-2 variants.

The TCR sequence derives from a person aged 18-65 years who received the Ad26.COV2.S COVID-19 vaccine or a placebo. Here the sequenced sample was peripheral blood, taken in a trial of Ad26.COV2.S vaccine versus placebo. V is TRBV2 and J is TRBJ1-4, with D uncertain. The CDR3 loop is CASNDRGKLFF. As DNA, the CDR3 is TGTGCCAGTAACGATAGAGGAAAACTGTTTTTT.